What follows are 17 T cell receptor beta chains derived from one specimen sequenced in a study of T cell changes during pregnancy in multiple sclerosis. Assay used: immunoSEQ multiplex PCR; TCRdb lists only in-frame clones, some missing. The table lists 55,000 to 65,000 clones, roughly 92% of them singletons, with roughly 1.5% in the top ten. The input for sequencing was peripheral blood, taken in the second trimester of pregnancy. Receptors originate from a female donor with multiple sclerosis, enrolled in a pregnancy study.

This chain connects TRBV5-4 to TRBJ2-3; 8 bases match TRBD2. Germline loops: CDR1 SGHNT, CDR2 YYREEE (reference sequence). The CDR3 covers 15 residues. After removal of 2 bases from V and 2 bases from J, the junction contained 4 bases not matched to a gene. DNA for the CDR3: TGTGCCAGCAGCTTCCAAGCGGGAGCCACAGATACGCAGTATTTT. Translating gives CASSFQAGATDTQYF.

The chain has TRBV5-1 and TRBJ2-7, with TRBD2 identical over 9 bases. Per the germline V gene, CDR1 is SGHRS and CDR2 is YFSETQ. The V and J ends lost 0 bases and 1 base, in that order; junction bases with no gene match: 5. This CDR3 has 16 amino acids. The chain's CDR3 is CASSLVGSGRSYEQYF. The CDR3 DNA sequence: TGCGCCAGCAGCTTGGTAGGTAGCGGGAGATCCTACGAGCAGTACTTC.

This chain connects TRBV7-9 to TRBJ2-7; perhaps TRBD1 as D (6 bases). Per germline, CDR1 SEHNR and CDR2 FQNEAQ (reference sequence). Between the trimmed V and J ends, which lost 2 bases and 6 bases, there was a span of 20 bases. There are 16 residues in the CDR3. The CDR3 loop reads CASSLIRGRGRSEQYF. As DNA, the CDR3 is TGTGCCAGCAGCTTAATAAGGGGCAGGGGACGATCCGAGCAGTACTTC.

The genes are TRBV7-2 and TRBJ2-7, with 7 nucleotides matching TRBD2. Unmatched junction bases numbered 12, after V lost 5 bases and J lost 2 bases. The CDR3 has 16 amino acids. Germline V CDR1 and CDR2: SGHTA, FQGNSA. The CDR3: CASSVLPLAAPYEQYF. The CDR3 region has the DNA TGTGCCAGCAGCGTACTGCCTCTAGCGGCCCCCTACGAGCAGTACTTC.

The chain is built from TRBV5-6 and TRBJ1-2; 7 bases are shared with TRBD1. The germline V gene encodes CDR1 SGHDT and CDR2 YYEEEE. With V trimmed by 0 bases and J by 8 bases, 7 bases remained unmatched. The CDR3 is 14 residues long. In DNA, the CDR3 is TGTGCCAGCAGCTTGGTAGGGGGCAGTTCCGGCTACACCTTC. Its translation is CASSLVGGSSGYTF.

The table lists this clone with a few counts. This sequence joins TRBV7-9 and TRBJ1-1; 11 bases fit TRBD1. CDR3 size: 14 residues. Germline V gene data show CDR1 as SEHNR and CDR2 as FQNEAQ (reference sequence). Germline trimming cut 6 bases from V and 6 bases from J; bases unmatched to any gene: 6. The CDR3 DNA is TGTGCCAGCAGTTGGGACAGGGGGACTGCTGAAGCTTTCTTT. This encodes CASSWDRGTAEAFF.

The chain joins TRBV19 to TRBJ1-2; TRBD1 matches at 8 bases. The CDR3 totals 14 residues. After removal of 6 bases from V and 6 bases from J, the junction contained 9 bases not matched to a gene. CDR1 and CDR2 (germline): LNHDA, SQIVND (reference sequence). CDR3 DNA: TGTGCCAGTAGCAATTCCGGGACAGGCAATGGCTACACCTTC. It encodes CASSNSGTGNGYTF.

The CDR3 nucleotides read TGTGCCAGCAGCTTAGTGTCAGGGGGCAAGGTTGAAAAACTGTTTTTT. Translation gives CASSLVSGGKVEKLFF. V is TRBV11-2 and J is TRBJ1-4; TRBD1 matches at 8 bases. CDR1 and CDR2 (germline): SGHAT, FQNNGV. The trim removed 1 base at V and 7 bases at J, leaving 8 bases unmatched. There are 16 residues in the CDR3.

In its sample, this clone was seen once. The V call is TRBV6-1, the J call TRBJ1-1; TRBD1 matches at 8 bases. Germline-derived CDR1 and CDR2 are MNHNS and SASEGT. The CDR3 totals 13 residues. V trimming: 6 bases; J trimming: 4 bases; junction bases outside the gene matches: 4. CDR3 region: CASRRTGLTEAFF. CDR3 DNA: TGTGCCAGCAGAAGGACAGGGCTCACTGAAGCTTTCTTT.

This chain joins TRBV5-1 and TRBJ2-3, with 13 bases identical to TRBD2. J lost 3 bases, V lost 4 bases, and 2 bases had no gene match. This CDR3 has 15 residues. Germline V lookup: CDR1 SGHRS, CDR2 YFSETQ. CDR3 protein: CASSPGLAGTDTQYF. Written as DNA, the CDR3 is TGCGCCAGCAGCCCGGGACTAGCGGGAACAGATACGCAGTATTTT.

V is TRBV28 and J is TRBJ1-2; 7 bases line up with TRBD1. In germline, CDR1 is MDHEN, CDR2 SYDVKM. V was pared by 3 bases and J by 11 bases, with 12 bases of the junction left unmatched. The CDR3 spans 14 residues. CDR3 coding DNA: TGTGCCAGCAGTTTTACAGGACAGGCAAGGGAATACACCTTC. Protein sequence: CASSFTGQAREYTF.

V and J are TRBV27 and TRBJ1-1; 10 bases fit TRBD1. This CDR3 is built from 14 residues. From germline, CDR1 is MNHEY and CDR2 SMNVEV (reference sequence). Germline trimming cut 4 bases from V and 1 base from J; bases unmatched to any gene: 0. CDR3 protein: CASSWTGGNTEAFF. In nucleotides, the CDR3 is TGTGCCAGCAGTTGGACAGGGGGGAACACTGAAGCTTTCTTT.

The rearrangement joins TRBV5-4 to TRBJ2-2, with D maybe TRBD1 (6 bases). The CDR3 consists of 16 residues. The ends were cut back, 3 bases at V and 1 base at J, with 13 bases in the middle. The germline CDR1 and CDR2 sequences are SGHNT and YYREEE (reference sequence). The CDR3 DNA is TGTGCCAGCAGCTCGAAACAGGGTAGGAACACCGGGGAGCTGTTTTTT. Residues: CASSSKQGRNTGELFF.

CDR3 sequence: CASSSRTGRTEAFF. CDR3 coding DNA: TGTGCCAGCAGCTCCCGGACAGGCCGGACTGAAGCTTTCTTT. This sequence joins TRBV9 and TRBJ1-1; 7 bases are a match to TRBD1. J gave up 5 bases and V 4 bases, and 8 bases lay outside the gene matches. CDR3 size: 14 residues. Germline V gene sequence: CDR1 SGDLS, CDR2 YYNGEE.

The chain recombines TRBV6-5 with TRBJ1-1, with D perhaps TRBD1 (6 bases). CDR1 is MNHEY and CDR2 is SVGAGI in the germline V gene. CDR3 length: 15 amino acids. V was pared by 6 bases and J by 3 bases, with 17 bases between. The CDR3 here is CASSQGQPWDTEAFF. The CDR3 DNA reads as TGTGCCAGCAGCCAAGGACAGCCTTGGGACACTGAAGCTTTCTTT.

The genes are TRBV18 and TRBJ2-4; TRBD1 agrees at 9 bases. The ends lost 5 bases at V and 6 bases at J; junction bases unmatched: 11. The CDR3 has 16 amino acids. Looked up from germline, CDR1 is KGHSH and CDR2 is LQKENI. The DNA for the CDR3 is TGTGCCAGCTCATCGTCTACAGGGGGCGGGAGAAACATTCAGTACTTC. It specifies CASSSSTGGGRNIQYF.

V gene TRBV4-2 combines with J gene TRBJ2-7, with TRBD2 matching 8 bases. Per the germline V gene, CDR1 is LGHNA and CDR2 is YNFKEQ. The CDR3 consists of 13 residues. DNA of the CDR3: TGTGCCAGCAGCCAAGATAGGACTAGCAGGACGTCGGTC. This sequence encodes CASSQDRTSRTSV.